The clone carrying this T cell receptor beta chain was counted only a few times. Its antigen is not identified. The sample is drawn from a study of response to subunit inactivated influenza vaccine. Points from the study as a whole: The authors suggested that every seasonal influenza vaccination recruits few new T cells.

TCRdb reprocessed the RT-PCR reads with MiXCR, giving one entry per CDR3 protein. Of roughly 780,000 distinct CDR3 sequences in the sample, 15% to 20% were seen once. Germline CDR1 SGHNT, CDR2 YYREEE (reference sequence). The CDR3 has 19 residues. Trimming took 3 bases from V and 7 from J; bases not matched to a gene: 17. The V call is TRBV5-4, the J call TRBJ2-2, with TRBD1 matching over 11 bases. The clonotype was recovered from a middle-aged man who received an inactivated influenza vaccine. The sample was PBMCs from blood, taken approximately 5 days after vaccination. The CDR3 loop is CASSWTGGRVAGVSGELFF. The CDR3 DNA is TGTGCCAGCAGCTGGACAGGGGGCAGGGTAGCGGGAGTTAGCGGGGAGCTGTTTTTT.